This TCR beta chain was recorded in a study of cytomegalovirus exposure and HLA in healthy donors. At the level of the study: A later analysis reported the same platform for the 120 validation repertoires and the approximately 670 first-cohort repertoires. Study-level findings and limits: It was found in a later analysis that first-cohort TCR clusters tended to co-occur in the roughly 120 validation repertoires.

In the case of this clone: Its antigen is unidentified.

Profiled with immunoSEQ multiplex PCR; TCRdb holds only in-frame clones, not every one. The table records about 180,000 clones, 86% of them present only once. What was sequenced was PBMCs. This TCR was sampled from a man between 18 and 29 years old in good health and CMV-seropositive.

DNA for the CDR3: TGCGCCAGCAGCGATAGAGATCATGGCGGGGAGCTGTTTTTT. It encodes CASSDRDHGGELFF. The V call is TRBV5-1, the J call TRBJ2-2, with no clear D. CDR1 and CDR2 from the germline V gene are SGHRS and YFSETQ. Trimming cost V 4 bases and J 7 bases, with 14 bases left between them. CDR3 length: 14 amino acids.